This T cell receptor (beta chain) came from a study of blood T cell repertoires in COVID-19 (TCRdb year 2020). Describing the broader study: Collaborator samples came from the United States, Italy and Spain and covered acute and convalescent phases of COVID-19. Subjects who had been exposed to COVID-19, were actively infected with it, or had recovered from it provided the deeply sampled blood TCRbeta repertoires that made up the dataset. Where available, HLA class I and class II types were taken from metadata supplied by the sample provider and were not determined by assay-based typing. Samples came from the ongoing ImmuneRACE study (first 160 participants) plus 1,254 subjects from 6 global collaborators. The material from the prospective study consisted of cDNA or gDNA derived from T cells, B-cell-depleted T cells, or PBMCs. A freely available public database, intended as a resource for researchers studying the immune response to SARS-CoV-2, is where the repertoires were released. Nearly every sample came with metadata listing a de-identified subject ID, COVID-19 status, age in years and sex. General findings and caveats noted by the study authors: The quantity of clinical and demographic metadata differed by source and by participant and was supplied without curation.

The immunoSEQ Assay, a bias-controlled multiplex PCR, was used to amplify TCRbeta CDR3 regions from genomic DNA. The paper's data handling went like this. The number of nucleated cells in each sample was estimated by amplification of reference gene primers within the assay. To quantify the absolute abundance of each unique TCRbeta CDR3 rearrangement, sequence reads were collapsed and filtered. For each sample, productive Simpson clonality was calculated as the square root of Simpson's diversity index over productive rearrangements. The clones in this table, taken by TCRdb from immuneACCESS, are in-frame only. Not every clone is retained; where verified, under half of the shortfall comes from an unresolved V gene, and the cause of the rest is unknown. Clonal size and the V and J genes are those of that table, whereas D and trimming came from the DNA. The table for this sample lists about 480,000 clones; around nine tenths of them were counted only once. The top ten clonotypes cover 1.5% to 2% of the sample.

Turning to this clone: Its specific antigen is unknown. No clone much larger than this one lies a single base away; base qualities are absent.

Participants in the prospective study were enrolled through a virtual design, were aged about 18 to 100 years, and lived in about two dozen United States geographic areas. In the prospective study, cohorts were assigned on the basis of participant-reported clinical history obtained from a screening survey and a study questionnaire. Recovered participants in ImmuneRACE Cohort 3 were defined as having two consecutive negative NP/OP PCR tests, clearance from a healthcare professional, or resolution of symptoms. Mobile phlebotomists in the prospective study collected whole blood, serum and a nasopharyngeal or oropharyngeal swab from every participant. Over a roughly 2-month period, participants in the prospective study had the option of providing additional blood draws and questionnaires. Before DNA extraction, blood samples from the prospective study were shipped at room temperature or frozen. V sheds 5 bases and J sheds 9 bases, leaving 14 bases between their ends. The CDR3 holds 13 amino acids from the cysteine to the phenylalanine. Only CDR3 DNA is held: 39 bases, read in frame from base 1. The CDR1 and CDR2 encoded by the germline V gene are SGHDN and FVKESK.

The clonotype comes from a woman aged 40 to 50 who had recovered from COVID-19. Sequencing was performed on PBMCs or T cells enriched from blood (not recorded which). The V and J genes are TRBV14 and TRBJ2-1; confidence is insufficient to name the D gene. The DNA sequence reads TGTGCCAGCAGCTCCTCTACTATCGCTGAGCAGTTCTTC. Its translation is CASSSSTIAEQFF.